This T cell receptor (beta chain) was sequenced during a study of shared clonotypes between healthy human individuals. The CDR3 has 11 amino acids. CDR1 is SEHNR, CDR2 FQNEAQ, per germline (reference sequence). The V gene lost 8 bases and the J gene lost 6 bases, with 10 bases spanning the gap. CD45RO-negative, CCR7-positively selected cells formed the naive CD8 fraction, excluding terminally differentiated effector memory CD45RA+ cells. The deep-level immunoSEQ assay was used. Replicate sorted-subset PCRs were loaded with 150 to 250 ng DNA, roughly 33,000 T cell genomes. Generated by immunoSEQ multiplex PCR, the TCRdb table keeps only in-frame clones and is missing some. The table includes approximately 600,000 clones, 85% to 95% detected once.

Sequencing was carried out using naive CD8+ T cells sorted from blood. The J gene is TRBJ1-1, the V gene TRBV7-9; possibly TRBD1 for D (6 bases). The source is a woman between 25 and 40 years old in good health. DNA of the CDR3: TGTGCCAGCGCCTGGGGGCCTGAAGCTTTCTTT. Protein sequence: CASAWGPEAFF.